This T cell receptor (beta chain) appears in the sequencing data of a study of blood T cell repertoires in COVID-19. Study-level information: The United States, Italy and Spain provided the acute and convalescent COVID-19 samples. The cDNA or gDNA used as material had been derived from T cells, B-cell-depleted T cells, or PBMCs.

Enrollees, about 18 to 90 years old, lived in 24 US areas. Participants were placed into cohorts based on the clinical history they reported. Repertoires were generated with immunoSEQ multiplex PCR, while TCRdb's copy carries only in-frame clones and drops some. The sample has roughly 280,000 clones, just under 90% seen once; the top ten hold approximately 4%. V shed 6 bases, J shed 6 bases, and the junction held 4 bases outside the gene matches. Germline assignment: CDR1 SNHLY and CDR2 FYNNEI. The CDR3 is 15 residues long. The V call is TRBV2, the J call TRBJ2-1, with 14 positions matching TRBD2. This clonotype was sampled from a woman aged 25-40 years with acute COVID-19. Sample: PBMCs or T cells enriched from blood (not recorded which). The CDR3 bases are TGTGCCAGCAGGAGGGGACTAGCGGGAGTCAATGAGCAGTTCTTC. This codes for CASRRGLAGVNEQFF.